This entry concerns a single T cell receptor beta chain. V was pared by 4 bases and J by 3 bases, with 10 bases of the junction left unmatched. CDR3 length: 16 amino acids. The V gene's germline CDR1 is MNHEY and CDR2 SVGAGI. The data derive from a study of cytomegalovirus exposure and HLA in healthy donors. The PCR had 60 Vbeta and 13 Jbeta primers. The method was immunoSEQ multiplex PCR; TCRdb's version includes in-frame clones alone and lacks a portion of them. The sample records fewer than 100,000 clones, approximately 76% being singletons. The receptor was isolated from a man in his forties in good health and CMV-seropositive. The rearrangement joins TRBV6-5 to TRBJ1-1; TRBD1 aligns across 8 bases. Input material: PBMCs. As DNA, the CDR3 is TGTGCCAGCAGTTCCGGGACAGGATTCAAGTACACTGAAGCTTTCTTT. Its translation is CASSSGTGFKYTEAFF.